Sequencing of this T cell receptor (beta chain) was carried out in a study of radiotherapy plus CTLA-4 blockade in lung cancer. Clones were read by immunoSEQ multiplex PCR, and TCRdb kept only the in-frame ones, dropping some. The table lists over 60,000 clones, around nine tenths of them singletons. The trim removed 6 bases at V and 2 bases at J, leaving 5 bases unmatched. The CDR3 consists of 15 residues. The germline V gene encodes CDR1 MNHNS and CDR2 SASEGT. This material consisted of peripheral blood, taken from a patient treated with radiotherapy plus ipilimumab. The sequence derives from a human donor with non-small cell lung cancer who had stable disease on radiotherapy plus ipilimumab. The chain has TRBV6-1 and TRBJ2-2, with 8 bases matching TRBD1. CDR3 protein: CASRRQGQNTGELFF. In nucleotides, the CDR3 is TGTGCCAGCAGGAGACAGGGGCAAAACACCGGGGAGCTGTTTTTT.